Reported below is one T cell receptor (beta chain). The data belong to a study of blood T cell repertoires in COVID-19. Clones were sequenced by immunoSEQ multiplex PCR, and TCRdb holds only the in-frame ones, with some missing. The data contain a few hundred thousand clones, about nine tenths of them singletons. The CDR3 is 15 amino acids. Germline trimming cut 0 bases from V and 7 bases from J; bases unmatched to any gene: 9. CDR1 is SGHDN, CDR2 FVKESK, per germline. This chain links TRBV14 with TRBJ2-7; TRBD2 matches 7 bases. The sequencing sample was made of peripheral blood. The clonotype originates from a man aged 40-50 years who had recovered from COVID-19. The CDR3 is CASSQDIRGDEEQYF. The DNA for the CDR3 is TGTGCCAGCAGCCAAGATATCCGGGGGGATGAAGAGCAGTACTTC.